This paragraph reports one T cell receptor beta chain. The antigen it recognizes is unknown. Base-call qualities are not available, and no considerably larger clone is one nucleotide away. PBMCs were isolated by Ficoll-Paque density gradient centrifugation. The run used an Illumina NovaSeq 6000. Using 5'RACE with constant-segment primers, TCRalpha and TCRbeta cDNA libraries were constructed, with sample barcodes and unique molecular identifiers added in the process. RNA was extracted from every sample with Trizol reagent. Libraries were amplified in two PCR steps, with a second sample barcode and Illumina TruSeq adapters added in the second step. Sequencing of libraries was performed on an Illumina NovaSeq with 2 x 150 bp paired-end reads. Concerning the study's data processing: The reads were demultiplexed and collapsed into UMI-guided consensus sequences using migec v1.2.7. Using mixcr v2.1.11, UMI consensuses were aligned to TRA and TRB V and J templates and then assembled into clonotypes. Expanded or contracted clonotypes were those called significant by both edgeR and NoisET, with noise models trained on biological replicates. edgeR calls used a false discovery rate-adjusted p below 0.01 and a log2 fold-change threshold of 1. As an exploratory analysis of dynamics, PCA with hierarchical clustering was applied to max-normalized trajectories of the 1000 most abundant clonotypes. Separately sequenced CD4+ and CD8+ repertoires were used to assign a CD4 or CD8 phenotype to each responding clone. TCRdb trimmed public reads at Q25 via fastp, called clones via MiXCR and kept in-frame beta chains. Rows with one shared CDR3 protein collapse into an entry with the most common genes and DNA. The V and J calls here are based on TCRdb, not the publication. The sample table holds hundreds of thousands of distinct CDR3 sequences, of which 16% were seen once. Around a fifth of the sample rests with the top ten.

The germline V gene encodes CDR1 SGHTA and CDR2 FQGNSA. From the cysteine through the phenylalanine, the CDR3 covers 13 amino acids. Here the CDR3 DNA is all that survives: 39 bases in frame from base 1. The trim is 1 base for V and 7 bases for J, with a gap of 8 bases between the germline ends. The data belong to a study of T-cell memory formation after mild COVID-19 (dated by TCRdb to the early 2020s). Background for the entire study: TCR sequence clusters from the two donors were largely donor specific. Two young, previously healthy adult volunteers, one female and one male, were included in the cohort. In two donors, T-cell clones that expanded and contracted after mild COVID-19 were followed by sequencing TCRalpha and TCRbeta repertoires longitudinally.

Findings and caveats that apply to the study as a whole: The study included only a couple of mild cases, and larger cohorts that include severe cases with pre-infection samples were judged to be necessary. From day 15 to 85, contracting clones showed balanced CD4/CD8 phenotypes, whereas a second wave of clones that expanded from day 15 to 37 leaned towards CD4+. Some responding clones were detected in pre-infection memory, which suggested that pre-existing cross-reactive memory T cells had joined the SARS-CoV-2 response. Whether the second-wave clones peaking on day 37 were SARS-CoV-2 specific was not confirmed. Contracting CD4+ clones were found mainly in CM and EM memory subsets, while CD8+ clones were enriched in EMRA.

The material sequenced was PBMCs or a T cell subset sorted from them (not recorded which). The V gene is TRBV7-2 and the J gene is TRBJ2-4; the D gene lacks a confident call. This sequence was found in a man younger than 30 who had mild COVID-19 (a few samples of this study predate the infection). The sample titles of this study are shuffled in the database, so cell type and time point are left out; the donor was told from shared clones. The CDR3 protein: CASSLVHLNIQYF. The DNA sequence reads TGTGCCAGCAGCTTAGTACACTTGAACATTCAGTACTTC.